This TCR beta chain was retrieved from a study of long-term antiretroviral therapy in people with HIV. This CDR3 has 16 residues. Germline CDR1 reads KGHSH; CDR2 reads LQKENI. The V end was cut by 3 bases, the J end by 0 bases, with 12 bases between. The assay, immunoSEQ v3.0, was run at survey level. Sequenced by immunoSEQ multiplex PCR; TCRdb stores in-frame clones only, minus some. The sample holds fewer than 20,000 clones, 76% seen once. This receptor was taken from a woman in her forties or fifties with HIV. Source: unsorted PBMCs, taken approximately 2.5 years before starting antiretroviral therapy. The V and J genes are TRBV18 and TRBJ2-1, with D possibly being TRBD2 (6 bases). CDR3 in DNA: TGTGCCAGCTCACCCGCCGGGAGAAGCTCCTACAATGAGCAGTTCTTC. It specifies CASSPAGRSSYNEQFF.